This entry is about one T cell receptor (beta chain). Its target is not known. These data come from a study of shared clonotypes between healthy human individuals. CD45RO-negative, CCR7-selected cells formed the naive CD8 fraction, which excluded terminally differentiated effector memory CD45RA+ cells. Donors had no recently reported acute infections or vaccinations and were HIV-negative. Measured with immunoSEQ multiplex PCR; TCRdb has only the in-frame clones, and not every one. The sample shows about 600,000 clones, nearly 98% of them seen only once. Between the trimmed V and J ends, which lost 2 bases and 1 base, there was a span of 8 bases. Looked up from germline, CDR1 is PRHDT and CDR2 is FYEKMQ (reference sequence). CDR3 length: 14 residues. Study outcomes and limitations: Sorted-subset sequencing, rarefaction showed, was incomplete despite large depth. The genetic and exposure-history diversity represented was limited by few donors.

This TCR came from a man aged 25 to 40 in good health. The gene calls are TRBV13 and TRBJ2-5; tentatively, D is TRBD1 (5 bases). Specimen: naive CD8+ T cells sorted from blood. CDR3: CASSLTGGQETQYF. The CDR3 DNA is TGTGCCAGCAGCTTAACAGGCGGCCAAGAGACCCAGTACTTC.